The source of this T cell receptor (beta chain) is a study of blood T cell repertoires in COVID-19. Study-level information: Acute and convalescent COVID-19 samples came from the United States, Italy and Spain. The analysed material was cDNA or gDNA that came from T cells, B-cell-depleted T cells, or PBMCs.

Generated by immunoSEQ multiplex PCR, the TCRdb table keeps only in-frame clones and is missing some. The sample lists under 110,000 clones, 71% occurring once. Germline CDR1 and CDR2: SGHDT and YYEEEE. The CDR3 has 14 amino acids. The V and J ends lost 2 bases and 3 bases respectively, with 12 bases between them. The rearrangement links TRBV5-6 to TRBJ2-7, with D perhaps matching TRBD1 (5 bases). This receptor was taken from a human donor with acute or convalescent COVID-19. The donor label of this sample is uncertain. The sequenced sample consisted of peripheral blood. CDR3 nucleotide sequence: TGTGCCAGCAGCTTCTCCGACAGATTCTACGAGCAGTACGTC. It is translated as CASSFSDRFYEQYV.